This T cell receptor beta chain was recovered during a study of response to subunit inactivated influenza vaccine. Study findings and constraints: Authors suggested that a seasonal influenza vaccination recruits few new T cells each time.

In its sample, this clonotype was seen a few times. Its antigen remains unknown. The CDR3 runs to 21 residues. Germline V gene sequence: CDR1 MGHRA, CDR2 YSYEKL. Trimming removed 0 bases from V and 0 bases from J; junction bases left unmatched: 18. TCRdb reprocessed the RT-PCR reads via MiXCR and lists one record per CDR3 protein. Of 650,000 to 800,000 distinct CDR3 sequences in the sample, less than 20% were seen once. This clonotype was obtained from a man aged 45-60 years who received an inactivated influenza vaccine. The source material was PBMCs from blood, sampled 5 to 6 days after vaccination. This rearrangement joins TRBV4-1 to TRBJ2-3; TRBD1 agrees at 7 bases. The CDR3 DNA follows: TGCGCCAGCAGCCAAGATCGAGGGGGCGAACTCTACCAATCTAGCACAGATACGCAGTATTTT. It yields the protein CASSQDRGGELYQSSTDTQYF.